The rows below give T cell receptor beta chains drawn from one sample of a study of shared clonotypes between healthy human individuals. Data came from immunoSEQ multiplex PCR; TCRdb stores just in-frame clones and leaves some out. The sample has a few million clones, around nine tenths seen once. The material sequenced was naive CD4+ T cells sorted from blood. The receptors were sampled from a man aged 18 to 35 in good health. The CDR3 runs from the conserved cysteine through the conserved F or W. The order of the fields is V gene, D gene, J gene, clone size, CDR3 protein, CDR3 DNA. D genes are given only for firm matches. Part of the rows lack a size; the others show once, few, many or a class for expanded clones.

>TRBV18|.|TRBJ1-3|.
CASSPPHHSGNTIYF
TGTGCCAGCTCACCACCCCATCACTCTGGAAACACCATATATTTT
>TRBV14|.|TRBJ1-5|.
CASSHSVGSNQPQHF
TGTGCCAGCAGCCATTCGGTGGGAAGCAATCAGCCCCAGCATTTT
>TRBV6-1|TRBD2|TRBJ2-2|once
CASSGPRLAGNTGELFF
TGTGCCAGCAGTGGACCTCGACTAGCGGGGAACACCGGGGAGCTGTTTTTT
>TRBV18|TRBD1|TRBJ1-2|.
CASSPPSYRGNGYTF
TGTGCCAGCTCACCACCTTCGTACAGGGGTAACGGCTACACCTTC
>TRBV19|.|TRBJ2-3|.
CASRERNTDTQYF
TGTGCCAGCCGAGAAAGGAACACAGATACGCAGTATTTT
>TRBV18|TRBD1|TRBJ2-7|once
CASSPINRPGQGNSYEQYF
TGTGCCAGCTCACCAATCAACCGCCCGGGACAGGGGAACTCCTACGAGCAGTACTTC
>TRBV28|.|TRBJ1-2|.
CASSFGDTTYGYTF
TGTGCCAGCAGTTTCGGGGACACCACTTATGGCTACACCTTC
>TRBV7-8|TRBD1|TRBJ1-5|.
CASSSNQGGNQPQHF
TGTGCCAGCAGCTCCAATCAGGGGGGCAATCAGCCCCAGCATTTT
>TRBV6-5|TRBD2|TRBJ2-1|once
CASSYAGRGGSFEQFF
TGTGCCAGCAGTTACGCCGGTCGAGGCGGGAGCTTTGAGCAGTTCTTC
>TRBV5-8|.|TRBJ2-7|.
CASGHPRQYF
TGTGCCAGCGGCCATCCCAGGCAGTACTTC
>TRBV9|TRBD2|TRBJ2-5|.
CASSPAPGGGQETQYF
TGTGCCAGCAGCCCAGCGCCTGGCGGGGGTCAAGAGACCCAGTACTTC
>TRBV5-1|TRBD1|TRBJ2-1|.
CASSLLTGNYNEQFF
TGCGCCAGCAGCTTACTGACAGGGAACTACAATGAGCAGTTCTTC
>TRBV27|TRBD1|TRBJ1-2|.
CASSLFGGGARGNYGYTF
TGTGCCAGCAGTTTATTTGGAGGGGGCGCCAGGGGTAACTATGGCTACACCTTC
>TRBV5-4|.|TRBJ2-3|.
CASSFRQGPTDTQYF
TGTGCCAGCAGCTTCCGTCAGGGACCCACAGATACGCAGTATTTT
>TRBV4-3|.|TRBJ1-1|.
CASSQDRGVGKTEAFF
TGCGCCAGCAGCCAAGACCGCGGGGTCGGAAAGACTGAAGCTTTCTTT
>TRBV6-6|.|TRBJ1-3|.
CASSYSESTIYF
TGTGCCAGCAGTTACTCCGAGTCCACCATATATTTT
>TRBV5-1|TRBD2|TRBJ2-3|.
CASSLDSGRASDTQYF
TGCGCCAGCAGCTTGGATAGCGGGAGGGCCTCAGATACGCAGTATTTT